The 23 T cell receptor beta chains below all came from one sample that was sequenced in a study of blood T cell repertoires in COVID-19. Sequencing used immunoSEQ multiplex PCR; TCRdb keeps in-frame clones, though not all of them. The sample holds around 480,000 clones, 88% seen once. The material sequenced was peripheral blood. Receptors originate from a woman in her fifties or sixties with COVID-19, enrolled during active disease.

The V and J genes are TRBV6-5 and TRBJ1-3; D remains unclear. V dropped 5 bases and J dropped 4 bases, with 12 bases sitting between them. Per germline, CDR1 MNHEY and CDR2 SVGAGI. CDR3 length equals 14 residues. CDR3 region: CASSPIPLGNTIYF. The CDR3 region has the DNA TGTGCCAGCAGTCCTATTCCTCTCGGAAACACCATATATTTT.

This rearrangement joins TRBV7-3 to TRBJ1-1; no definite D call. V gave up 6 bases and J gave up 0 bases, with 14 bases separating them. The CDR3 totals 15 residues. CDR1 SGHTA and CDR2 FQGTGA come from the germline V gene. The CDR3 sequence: CASRVTSGMNTEAFF. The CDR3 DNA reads TGTGCCAGCAGGGTAACATCGGGGATGAACACTGAAGCTTTCTTT.

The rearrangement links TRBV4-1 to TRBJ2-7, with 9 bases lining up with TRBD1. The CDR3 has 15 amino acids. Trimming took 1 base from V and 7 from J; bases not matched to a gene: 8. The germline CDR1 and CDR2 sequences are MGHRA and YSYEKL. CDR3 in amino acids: CASSQVGTGWGEQYF. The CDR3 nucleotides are TGCGCCAGCAGCCAAGTTGGGACAGGGTGGGGGGAGCAGTACTTC.

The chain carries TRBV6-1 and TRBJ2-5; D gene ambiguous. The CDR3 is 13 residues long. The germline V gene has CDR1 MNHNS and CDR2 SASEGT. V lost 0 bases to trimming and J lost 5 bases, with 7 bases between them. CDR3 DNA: TGTGCCAGCAGTGAAGCCGTCTATGAGACCCAGTACTTC. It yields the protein CASSEAVYETQYF.

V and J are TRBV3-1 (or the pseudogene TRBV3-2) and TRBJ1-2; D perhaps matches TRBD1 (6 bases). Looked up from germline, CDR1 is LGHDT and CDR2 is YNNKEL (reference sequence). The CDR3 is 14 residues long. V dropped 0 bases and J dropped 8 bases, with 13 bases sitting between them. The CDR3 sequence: CASSQDNGGRGYTF. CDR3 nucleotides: TGTGCCAGCAGCCAAGATAACGGGGGGCGCGGCTACACCTTC.

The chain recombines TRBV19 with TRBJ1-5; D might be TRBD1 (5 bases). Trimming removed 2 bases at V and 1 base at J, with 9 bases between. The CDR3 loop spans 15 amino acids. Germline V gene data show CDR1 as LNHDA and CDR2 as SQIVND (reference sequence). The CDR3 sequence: CASSIRGRSNQPQHF. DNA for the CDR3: TGTGCCAGTAGTATAAGGGGCCGGAGCAATCAGCCCCAGCATTTT.

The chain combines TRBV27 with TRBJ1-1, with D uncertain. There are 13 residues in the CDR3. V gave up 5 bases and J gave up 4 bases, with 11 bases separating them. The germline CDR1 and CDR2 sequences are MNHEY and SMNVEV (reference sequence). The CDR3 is CASSREGATEAFF. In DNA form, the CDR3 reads TGTGCCAGCAGTCGCGAGGGTGCCACTGAAGCTTTCTTT.

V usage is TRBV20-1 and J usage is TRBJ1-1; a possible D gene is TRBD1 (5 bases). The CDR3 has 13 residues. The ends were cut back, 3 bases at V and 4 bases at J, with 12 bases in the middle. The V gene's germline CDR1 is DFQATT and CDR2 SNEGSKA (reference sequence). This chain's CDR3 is CSASLGQTTEAFF. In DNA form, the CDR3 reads TGCAGTGCTAGTTTGGGGCAGACCACTGAAGCTTTCTTT.

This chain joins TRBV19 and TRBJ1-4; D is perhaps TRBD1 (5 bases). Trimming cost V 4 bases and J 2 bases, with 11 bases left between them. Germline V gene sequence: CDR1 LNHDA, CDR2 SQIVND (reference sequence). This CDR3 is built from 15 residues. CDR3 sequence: CASSTDRQTNEKLFF. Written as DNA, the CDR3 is TGTGCCAGTAGTACCGACCGACAGACTAATGAAAAACTGTTTTTT.

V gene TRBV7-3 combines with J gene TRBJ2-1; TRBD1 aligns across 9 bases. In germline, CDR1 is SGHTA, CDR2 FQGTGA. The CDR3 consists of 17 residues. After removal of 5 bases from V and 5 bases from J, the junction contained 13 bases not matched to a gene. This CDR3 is CASSPRPGTGSNNEQFF. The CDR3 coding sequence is TGTGCCAGCAGCCCACGTCCCGGGACAGGGTCCAACAATGAGCAGTTCTTC.

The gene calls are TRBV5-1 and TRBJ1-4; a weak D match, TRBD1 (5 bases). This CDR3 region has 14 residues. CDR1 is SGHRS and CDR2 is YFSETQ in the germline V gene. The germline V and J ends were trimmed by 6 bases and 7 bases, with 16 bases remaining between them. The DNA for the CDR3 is TGCGCCAGCAATCGAGGGGAGGGAGGTGAAAAACTGTTTTTT. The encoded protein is CASNRGEGGEKLFF.

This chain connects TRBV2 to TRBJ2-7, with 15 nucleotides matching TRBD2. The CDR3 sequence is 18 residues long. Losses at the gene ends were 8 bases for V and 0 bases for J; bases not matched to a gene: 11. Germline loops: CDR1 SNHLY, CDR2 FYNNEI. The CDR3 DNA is TGTGCCAGCCTCCTGGGACTAGCGGGGGGCCCAAGCTCCTACGAGCAGTACTTC. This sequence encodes CASLLGLAGGPSSYEQYF.

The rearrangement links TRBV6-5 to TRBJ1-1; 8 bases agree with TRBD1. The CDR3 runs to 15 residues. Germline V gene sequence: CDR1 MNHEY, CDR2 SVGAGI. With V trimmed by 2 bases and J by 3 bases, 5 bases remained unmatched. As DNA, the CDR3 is TGTGCCAGCAGTTACCCCAGGGGGCGGGACACTGAAGCTTTCTTT. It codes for CASSYPRGRDTEAFF.

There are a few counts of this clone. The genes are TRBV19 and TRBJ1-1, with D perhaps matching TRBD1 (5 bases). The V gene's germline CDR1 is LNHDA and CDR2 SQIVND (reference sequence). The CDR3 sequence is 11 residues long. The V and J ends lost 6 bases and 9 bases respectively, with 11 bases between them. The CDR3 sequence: CASRRGLQAFF. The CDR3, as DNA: TGTGCCAGTAGGCGGGGACTTCAAGCTTTCTTT.

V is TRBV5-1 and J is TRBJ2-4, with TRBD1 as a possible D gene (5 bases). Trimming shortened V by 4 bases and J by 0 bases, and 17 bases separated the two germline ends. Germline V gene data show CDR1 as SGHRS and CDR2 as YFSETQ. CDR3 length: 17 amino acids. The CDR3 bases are TGCGCCAGCAGCATTGGGGCCGCGACCCTAGCCAAAAACATTCAGTACTTC. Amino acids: CASSIGAATLAKNIQYF.

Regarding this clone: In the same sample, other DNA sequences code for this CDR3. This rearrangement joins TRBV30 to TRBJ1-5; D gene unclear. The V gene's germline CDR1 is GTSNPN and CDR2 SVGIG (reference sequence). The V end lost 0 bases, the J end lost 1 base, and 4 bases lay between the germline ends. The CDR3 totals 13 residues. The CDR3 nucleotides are TGTGCCTGGAGTGTGTCGAGCAATCAGCCCCAGCATTTT. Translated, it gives CAWSVSSNQPQHF.

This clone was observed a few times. The CDR3 DNA reads as TGTGCCAGCAGTTACGAGGGGAACACTGAAGCTTTCTTT. Its translation: CASSYEGNTEAFF. This chain connects TRBV6-5 to TRBJ1-1; D unclear. Trimming removed 2 bases at V and 1 base at J, with 5 bases between. The CDR3 covers 13 residues. Per the germline V gene, CDR1 is MNHEY and CDR2 is SVGAGI.

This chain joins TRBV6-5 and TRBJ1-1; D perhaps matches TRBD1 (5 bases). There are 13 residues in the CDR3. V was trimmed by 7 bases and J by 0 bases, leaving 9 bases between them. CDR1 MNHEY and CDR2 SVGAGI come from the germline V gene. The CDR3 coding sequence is TGTGCCAGCACGACAGAATTGAACACTGAAGCTTTCTTT. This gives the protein CASTTELNTEAFF.

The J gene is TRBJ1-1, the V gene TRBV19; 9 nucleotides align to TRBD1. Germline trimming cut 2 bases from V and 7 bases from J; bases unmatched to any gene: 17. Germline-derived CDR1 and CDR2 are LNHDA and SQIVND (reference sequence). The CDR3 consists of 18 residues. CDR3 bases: TGTGCCAGTAGTATACCCCCCGGGACAGGGCCTAGACCCTATGAAGCTTTCTTT. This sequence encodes CASSIPPGTGPRPYEAFF.

CDR3 in DNA: TGTGCCAGCAGTTTATTGTCAGGGGGCTCTGGAAACACCATATATTTT. Its protein product is CASSLLSGGSGNTIYF. The rearrangement uses TRBV28 and TRBJ1-3; 7 bases are shared with TRBD1. The CDR3 totals 16 residues. Germline CDR1 MDHEN, CDR2 SYDVKM. Germline trimming cut 1 base from V and 0 bases from J; bases unmatched to any gene: 3.

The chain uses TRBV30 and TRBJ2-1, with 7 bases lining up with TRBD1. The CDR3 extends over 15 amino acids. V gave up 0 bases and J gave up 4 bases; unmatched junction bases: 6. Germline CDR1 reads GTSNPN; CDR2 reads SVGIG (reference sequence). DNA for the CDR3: TGTGCCTGGAGTGTAGAGGAACAGGGGTACAATGAGCAGTTCTTC. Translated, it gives CAWSVEEQGYNEQFF.

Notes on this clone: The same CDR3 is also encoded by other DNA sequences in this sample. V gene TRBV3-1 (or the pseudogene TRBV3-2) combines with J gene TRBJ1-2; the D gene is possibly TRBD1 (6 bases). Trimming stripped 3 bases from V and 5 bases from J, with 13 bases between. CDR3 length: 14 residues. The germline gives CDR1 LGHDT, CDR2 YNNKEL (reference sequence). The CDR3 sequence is CASSQVQGSYGYTF. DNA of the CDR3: TGTGCCAGCAGCCAGGTACAGGGATCTTATGGCTACACCTTC.

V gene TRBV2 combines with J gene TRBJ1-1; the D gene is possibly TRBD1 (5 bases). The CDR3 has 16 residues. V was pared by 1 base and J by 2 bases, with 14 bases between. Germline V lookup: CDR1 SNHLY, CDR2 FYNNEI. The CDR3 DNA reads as TGTGCCAGCAGTGAAGGTTTGACAGCGATTAACACTGAAGCTTTCTTT. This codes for CASSEGLTAINTEAFF.